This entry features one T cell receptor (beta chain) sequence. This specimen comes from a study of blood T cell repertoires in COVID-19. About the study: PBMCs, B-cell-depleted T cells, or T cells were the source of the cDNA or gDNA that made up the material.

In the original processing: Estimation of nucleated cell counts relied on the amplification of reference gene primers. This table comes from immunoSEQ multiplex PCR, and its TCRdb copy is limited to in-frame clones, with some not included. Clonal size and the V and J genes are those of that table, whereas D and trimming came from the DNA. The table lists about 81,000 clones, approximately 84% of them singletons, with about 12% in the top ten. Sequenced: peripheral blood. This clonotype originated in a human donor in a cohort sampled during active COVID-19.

CDR3 coding DNA: TGTGCCAGCAGCTTGGCAGGGGCGACCCGGGGAGAGACCCAGTACTTC. Translation: CASSLAGATRGETQYF. The chain combines TRBV5-4 with TRBJ2-5; possibly TRBD1 for D (6 bases). The CDR3 consists of 16 residues. CDR1 and CDR2 from the germline V gene are SGHNT and YYREEE (reference sequence). Trimming pared 0 bases from V and 4 bases from J, leaving 16 bases between. Full variable domain (rest looked up from reference TRBV5-4 and TRBJ2-5): ETGVTQSPTHLIKTRGQQVTLRCSSQSGHNTVSWYQQALGQGPQFIFQYYREEENGRGNFPPRFSGLQFPNYSSELNVNALELDDSALYLCASSLAGATRGETQYFGPGTRLLVL.